The clone carrying this T cell receptor beta chain occurred once. Its antigen is still unknown. The data were obtained in a study of OX40 agonist ivuxolimab in advanced cancers. Study findings and constraints: On average, CD8+ T cells showed a greater number of expanded clones than CD4+. In a subset of nonresponders, normalized T-cell clonal expansion was also low.

Germline CDR1 is MNHEY and CDR2 is SMNVEV (reference sequence). CDR3 length: 15 amino acids. V gave up 5 bases and J gave up 7 bases; unmatched junction bases: 6. Sequenced by immunoSEQ multiplex PCR; TCRdb stores in-frame clones only, minus some. Among about 39,000 clones listed, about 93% were seen once. The sequenced sample was CD4+ or CD8+ T cells sorted from blood, obtained in a trial of the OX40 agonist ivuxolimab. The rearrangement links TRBV27 to TRBJ2-1; 12 nucleotides line up with TRBD1. The source of this sequence is an adult with an advanced solid tumor such as melanoma, head and neck, liver or kidney cancer. CDR3 sequence (DNA): TGTGCCAGCAGTCAGGGACAGGGGGCGCGTAATGAGCAGTTCTTC. It yields the protein CASSQGQGARNEQFF.